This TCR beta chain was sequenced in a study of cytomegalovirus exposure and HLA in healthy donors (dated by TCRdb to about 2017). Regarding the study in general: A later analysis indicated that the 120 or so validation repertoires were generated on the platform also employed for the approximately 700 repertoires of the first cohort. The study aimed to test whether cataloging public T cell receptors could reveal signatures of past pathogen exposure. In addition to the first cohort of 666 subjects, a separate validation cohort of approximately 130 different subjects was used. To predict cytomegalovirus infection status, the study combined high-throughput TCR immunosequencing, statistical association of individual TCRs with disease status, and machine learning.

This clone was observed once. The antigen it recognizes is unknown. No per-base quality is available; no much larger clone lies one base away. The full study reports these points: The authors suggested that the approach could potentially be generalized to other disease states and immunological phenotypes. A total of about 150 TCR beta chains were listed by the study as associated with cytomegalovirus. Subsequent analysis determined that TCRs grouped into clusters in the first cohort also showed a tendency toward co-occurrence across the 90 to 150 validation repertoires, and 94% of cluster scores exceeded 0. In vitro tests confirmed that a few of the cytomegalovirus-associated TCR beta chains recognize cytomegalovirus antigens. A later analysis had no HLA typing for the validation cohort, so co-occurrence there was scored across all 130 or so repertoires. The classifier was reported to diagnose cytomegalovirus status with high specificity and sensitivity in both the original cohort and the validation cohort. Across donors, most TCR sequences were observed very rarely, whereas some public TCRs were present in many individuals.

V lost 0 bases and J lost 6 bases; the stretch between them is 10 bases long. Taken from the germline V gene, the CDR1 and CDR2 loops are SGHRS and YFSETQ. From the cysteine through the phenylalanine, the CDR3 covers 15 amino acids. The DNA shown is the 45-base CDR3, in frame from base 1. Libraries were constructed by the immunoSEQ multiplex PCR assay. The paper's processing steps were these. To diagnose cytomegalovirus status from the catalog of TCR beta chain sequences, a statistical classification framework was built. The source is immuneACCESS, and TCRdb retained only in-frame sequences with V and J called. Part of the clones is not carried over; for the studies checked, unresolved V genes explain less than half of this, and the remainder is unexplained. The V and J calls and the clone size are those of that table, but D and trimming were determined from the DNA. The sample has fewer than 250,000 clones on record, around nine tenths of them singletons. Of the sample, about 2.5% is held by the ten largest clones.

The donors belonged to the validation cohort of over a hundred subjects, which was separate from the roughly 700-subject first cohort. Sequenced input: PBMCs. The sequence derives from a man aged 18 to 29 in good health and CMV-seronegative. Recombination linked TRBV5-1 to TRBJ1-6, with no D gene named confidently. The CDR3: CASSLGQARNSPLHF. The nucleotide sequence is TGCGCCAGCAGCTTGGGACAAGCCCGTAATTCACCCCTCCACTTT.